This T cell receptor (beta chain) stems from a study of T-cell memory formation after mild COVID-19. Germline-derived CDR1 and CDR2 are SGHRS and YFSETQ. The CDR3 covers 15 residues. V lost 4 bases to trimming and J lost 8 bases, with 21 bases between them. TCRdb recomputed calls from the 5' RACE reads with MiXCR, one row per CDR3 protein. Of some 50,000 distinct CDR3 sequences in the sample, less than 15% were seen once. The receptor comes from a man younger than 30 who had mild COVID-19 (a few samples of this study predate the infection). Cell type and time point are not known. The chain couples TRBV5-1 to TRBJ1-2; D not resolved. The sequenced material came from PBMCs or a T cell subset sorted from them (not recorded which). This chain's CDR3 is CASSPAGFLRGGYTF. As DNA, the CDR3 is TGCGCCAGCAGCCCGGCCGGGTTTCTCCGGGGAGGCTACACCTTC.